This note documents a single T cell receptor beta chain sequence. This entry belongs to a study of blood T cell repertoires in COVID-19. For the study at large: Sources were T cells, B-cell-depleted T cells, or PBMCs; the material itself was cDNA or gDNA.

From germline, CDR1 is SQVTM and CDR2 ANQGSEA. This CDR3 spans 13 amino acids. Trimming stripped 7 bases from V and 3 bases from J, with 15 bases between. Produced via immunoSEQ multiplex PCR; TCRdb's table is partial and in-frame only. The data contain about 130,000 clones, around 86% of them seen just once; the ten biggest clones take up 9.5% to 10%. The TCR originated in a middle-aged man with active or convalescent COVID-19. The chain employs TRBV29-1 and TRBJ2-5, with D perhaps matching TRBD1 (6 bases). The sample was peripheral blood. The CDR3 coding sequence is TGCAGCGCACGACCAGGGGTCGAAGAGACCCAGTACTTC. As protein: CSARPGVEETQYF.